This passage covers 7 T cell receptor beta chains from one sample sequenced in a study of sequential checkpoint blockade in melanoma. Treatment described: randomized to nivolumab then ipilimumab (arm A) or the reverse (arm B). TCRdb's copy holds only in-frame clones and misses some; the assay was immunoSEQ multiplex PCR. The sample has about 30,000 clones; roughly 80% are singletons. Source: CD8+ T cells sorted from blood (inferred from file names), taken from a patient given nivolumab and ipilimumab in sequence. Every receptor here comes from a human donor with melanoma.

The chain uses TRBV25-1 and TRBJ1-2; tentatively, D is TRBD1 (5 bases). Trimming left V 3 bases short and J 2 bases short, with 10 bases between. The CDR3 extends over 14 amino acids. Germline V gene lookup returns CDR1 MGHDK and CDR2 SYGVNS. The CDR3 spells CASSDREGNYGYTF. As DNA, the CDR3 is TGTGCCAGCAGTGACAGGGAAGGAAACTATGGCTACACCTTC.

V gene TRBV7-2 combines with J gene TRBJ1-6; no clear D gene. Germline V CDR1 and CDR2: SGHTA, FQGNSA. V lost 1 base and J 9 bases, leaving 7 bases between the germline ends. This CDR3 has 13 residues. CDR3 region: CASSLVRVSPLHF. CDR3 nucleotide sequence: TGTGCCAGCAGCTTAGTGCGAGTTTCACCCCTCCACTTT.

The chain is built from TRBV6-7 and TRBJ2-3; D is unresolved. TRBV6-7 is an ORF, and what it does is uncertain. The CDR3 covers 14 residues. Trimming took 2 bases from V and 2 from J, leaving 8 bases between them. CDR3 residues: CASSYVDSTDTQYF. The CDR3 DNA reads as TGTGCCAGCAGTTACGTTGACTCCACAGATACGCAGTATTTT.

The chain's CDR3 is CASSDGGPYNSPLHF. DNA for the CDR3: TGTGCCAGTAGTGACGGGGGGCCCTATAATTCACCCCTCCACTTT. This chain uses TRBV19 with TRBJ1-6, with D perhaps TRBD1 (6 bases). Germline V gene sequence: CDR1 LNHDA, CDR2 SQIVND (reference sequence). V was pared by 5 bases and J by 2 bases, with 10 bases between. The CDR3 is made up of 15 amino acids.

This clone has only one observation. V is TRBV29-1 and J is TRBJ2-2; 9 bases align to TRBD1. The V and J ends lost 5 bases and 6 bases, in that order; junction bases with no gene match: 10. CDR1 and CDR2 (germline): SQVTM, ANQGSEA. CDR3 size: 15 residues. The CDR3 spells CSVHLRDRVPGELFF. CDR3 bases: TGCAGCGTTCACCTCCGGGACAGGGTTCCCGGGGAGCTGTTTTTT.

The V and J genes are TRBV4-1 and TRBJ2-1, with TRBD2 matching over 9 bases. The CDR3 is 19 amino acids. Trimming cost V 4 bases and J 7 bases; bases outside gene matches: 20. Germline-derived CDR1 and CDR2 are MGHRA and YSYEKL. The CDR3 is CASSLFGAGGRNLYNEQFF. The CDR3, as DNA: TGCGCCAGCAGCCTCTTTGGGGCGGGGGGGCGTAATTTGTATAATGAGCAGTTCTTC.

The V and J genes are TRBV28 and TRBJ2-5; 11 nucleotides line up with TRBD2. CDR1 is MDHEN, CDR2 SYDVKM, per germline. The V and J ends lost 4 bases and 11 bases, in that order; junction bases with no gene match: 12. The CDR3 loop spans 15 amino acids. CDR3 in DNA: TGTGCCAGCAGTTCCCTACTAGCGGGGGTGCTGGAGCAGTACTTC. Its protein product is CASSSLLAGVLEQYF.